The source of this T cell receptor (beta chain) is a study of shared clonotypes between healthy human individuals (dated by TCRdb to 2020 to 2022). For the wider study: The cohort included three men and two women between 18 and 49 years of age. For each donor, CD4 naive and CD4 memory were each given three plates, CD8 naive was given two plates, and CD8 memory was given one plate. To estimate repertoire size and how much clonotype sharing occurs between individuals, the study deeply sequenced the blood TCR repertoires of about 5 healthy adults. Different laboratories and diverse techniques were used to prepare libraries and sequence TCR repertoires, to increase sequencing depth and limit assay-specific biases. Leukapheresis yielded between about 0.94 and 10 billion PBMCs per donor.

Using the deep immunoSEQ assay, multiplex PCR amplified TCR CDR3 regions from genomic DNA. Extracted genomic DNA from each cell subset was spread evenly across all wells of several immunoSEQ 96-well plates, with each plate serving as a replicate. For sorted subsets, approximately 200 ng of genomic DNA, equivalent to 25,000 to 30,000 T cell genomes, went into each replicate PCR. Purified libraries were quantified with a Qubit 3.0 fluorometer, sized on a Bioanalyzer 2100, and re-quantified with the KAPA Library Quantification kit. Every immunoSEQ 96-well plate was sequenced on a dedicated single-read 150-cycle Illumina NextSeq 550 flow cell. The original methods were these. Because only junctional sequences without quality scores were contained in the immunoSEQ output, filtering matching that applied to full-length reads could not be performed. Sequences were annotated with PyIR, a Python wrapper for IgBLAST v1.9, and V/J genes and CDR3 were assigned using IMGT germline references. Reads were filtered out if the reads had weak V/J assignments (E-value above 1e-6), no CDR3, stop codons, out-of-frame junctions, or ambiguous translated residues. V3J clonotypes were defined as sequences sharing the same inferred V gene, J gene, and CDR3 amino acid sequence. Percentage overlap between repertoires was calculated by dividing the number of shared unique clonotypes by the size of the smaller repertoire. RTK rarefaction, the Chao1 estimator, and Recon v2.1 estimates of unobserved clonotypes were used to assess repertoire richness. OLGA was used to compute generation probabilities for all TCRbeta clonotypes that the gDNA method yielded from a few donors. TCRdb limited this immuneACCESS table to in-frame rearrangements with V and J called. A share of clones is missing; checked studies link under half to unresolved V genes, and the rest is unexplained. The DNA was the basis for D and trimming; V, J and clone size are from that table. A total of roughly 2.5 million clones appear in this sample, over 85% of them only once. The ten largest make up about 0.13% of the sample.

From the cysteine through the phenylalanine, the CDR3 covers 14 amino acids. Kept here is only the CDR3 DNA, which spans 42 bases and is read in frame from base 1. From a lookup of the germline V gene, CDR1 and CDR2 are KGHSH and LQKENI. The germline V and J ends show losses of 6 bases and 4 bases respectively, and no gene match explains 9 bases of the junction. Notes on this clone: This receptor's antigen is unknown. Per-nucleotide qualities are absent, and no much larger clonotype sits a single base away. This sample also contains other DNA sequences that code for the same CDR3.

The donors were healthy, HIV-negative adults who had no recently reported acute infections or vaccinations. Only Caucasian adults living in Nashville, Tennessee, USA were represented among the donors. CD4+ T cells were enriched by magnetic negative selection, after which naive cells were positively selected on CD45RA and the negative fraction was taken as the memory subset. Blood was obtained by leukapheresis, after which PBMCs were separated by Ficoll-Histopaque density gradient centrifugation and cryopreserved in liquid nitrogen vapor phase. Purity and quantity of every magnetically sorted T cell population were checked by analytical flow cytometry. Genomic DNA was isolated from each sorted fraction and quantified by UV absorbance on a Nanodrop 2000c. What the work shows at the level of the full study, not this receptor alone: Roughly 5% of naive CD4, around 4% of naive CD8, roughly 2.4% of memory CD4, and more than 0.35% of memory CD8 clonotypes were shared across a few donors. Only blood was sampled, and tissue TCR repertoires likely differ from those in blood. Larger estimated clonotype richness was generally found for naive subsets than for memory subsets. Compared with non-shared clonotypes, the clonotypes found in all four sorted-subset donors had higher generation probabilities. Because the study included only a small number of donors, the genetic and exposure-history diversity represented was limited. Incomplete sequencing was indicated by rarefaction of sorted-subset datasets, despite the large sequencing depth. Based on pairwise subsampling, the degree of clonotype sharing among donors was expected to be affected by sequencing depth.

This TCR derives from a man aged 18 to 35 in good health. The chain was built from TRBV18 and TRBJ2-7; 7 central nucleotides agree with TRBD1. The specimen was naive CD4+ T cells sorted from blood. The cell subset or site tag for this specimen amounts to: CD45RA+ positively selected. The nucleotides read TGTGCCAGCTCGCCGGCGACAGGGAATTACGAGCAGTACTTC. This codes for CASSPATGNYEQYF.